This T cell receptor beta chain emerged from a study of T-cell memory formation after mild COVID-19. TCRdb processed the 5' RACE reads anew with MiXCR; each CDR3 protein has one entry. The sample carries about 160,000 distinct CDR3 sequences, 25% to 40% recorded once. Worth noting for this clonotype: Its antigen remains unidentified.

General study points: Second-wave clones reaching peak frequency on day 37 lacked confirmed SARS-CoV-2 specificity.

This clonotype was obtained from an adult woman who had mild COVID-19 (a few samples of this study predate the infection). Cell type and time point are not known. Sequencing was carried out using PBMCs or a T cell subset sorted from them (not recorded which).

CDR3 in DNA: TGCGCCAGCAGCTTGGCAGTCTGGGACAGCGAGCAGTACTTC. It encodes CASSLAVWDSEQYF. The chain combines TRBV5-1 with TRBJ2-7, with TRBD1 matching 7 bases. Germline V CDR1 and CDR2: SGHRS, YFSETQ. CDR3 length equals 14 residues. With 0 bases clipped from V and 6 bases from J, the junction kept 6 bases outside the gene matches.